The 12 T cell receptor beta chains presented below share a single source sample, sequenced in a study of graft-versus-host responses after intestinal transplantation. The table came from immunoSEQ multiplex PCR; TCRdb's copy has only in-frame clones and leaves some out. The table includes just over 4,000 clones, 20% to 25% detected once. Sequencing was performed on alloreactive CD4+ T cells from a mixed lymphocyte reaction culture, taken before transplantation. The subset was: CFSE-low proliferating T cells sorted from roughly six-day pre-transplant mixed lymphocyte reaction (GvH or HvG direction). The receptors stem from a human patient who was an organ donor for intestinal transplantation.

V is TRBV10-3 and J is TRBJ2-1, with a weak D call TRBD1 (5 bases). The ends were cut back, 6 bases at V and 5 bases at J, with 8 bases in the middle. The CDR3 runs to 12 residues. The germline V gene encodes CDR1 ENHRY and CDR2 SYGVKD. The CDR3 nucleotides are TGTGCCATCAGCGACAGCAACAATGAGCAGTTCTTC. Translated: CAISDSNNEQFF.

This sequence joins TRBV7-9 and TRBJ1-5; a weak D match, TRBD1 (5 bases). This CDR3 is built from 13 residues. Between the trimmed V and J ends, which lost 5 bases and 2 bases, there was a span of 7 bases. Germline V gene lookup returns CDR1 SEHNR and CDR2 FQNEAQ (reference sequence). CDR3 in amino acids: CASSRGGNQPQHF. CDR3 DNA sequence: TGTGCCAGCAGCCGGGGGGGCAATCAGCCCCAGCATTTT.

About this clone itself: This may stem from a read error, because a much larger clone lies one nucleotide away. The chain has TRBV5-6 and TRBJ1-2, with 7 bases lining up with TRBD1. CDR1 is SGHDT, CDR2 YYEEEE, per germline. The CDR3 is 14 amino acids. J gave up 6 bases and V 0 bases, and 5 bases lay outside the gene matches. Here the CDR3 DNA reads TGTGCCAGCAGCTTGGGGGCTACAGGGGATGGCTACACCTTC. This encodes CASSLGATGDGYTF.

The sample holds a few counts of this clone. This rearrangement joins TRBV11-3 to TRBJ2-3; D is perhaps TRBD1 (6 bases). V lost 4 bases and J 3 bases, leaving 8 bases between the germline ends. Per germline, CDR1 SGHNT and CDR2 YENEEA. CDR3 length: 13 amino acids. In DNA, the CDR3 is TGTGCCAGCAGCTGGGGGCAGACAGATACGCAGTATTTT. Translated: CASSWGQTDTQYF. The full variable domain, rest sourced from reference TRBV11-3 and TRBJ2-3, is EAGVVQSPRYKIIEKKQPVAFWCNPISGHNTLYWYLQNLGQGPELLIRYENEEAVDDSQLPKDRFSAERLKGVDSTLKIQPAELGDSAVYLCASSWGQTDTQYFGPGTRLTVL.

This clone has more than one count but fewer than ten. The chain employs TRBV28 and TRBJ1-2; maybe TRBD1 (5 bases). The CDR3 is 14 amino acids. Germline V gene sequence: CDR1 MDHEN, CDR2 SYDVKM. V lost 6 bases and J lost 2, with 13 bases in between. The DNA of the CDR3 is TGTGCCAGCAGACTGGTCGGGGGGAACTATGGCTACACCTTC. Translated: CASRLVGGNYGYTF.

The V gene is TRBV6-4, the J gene TRBJ2-5; D is perhaps TRBD1 (6 bases). V was clipped by 3 bases and J by 5 bases, with 13 bases between them. Germline CDR1 is MRHNA and CDR2 is SNTAGT. CDR3 length: 14 amino acids. The DNA for the CDR3 is TGTGCCAGCAGTGAACCGGGGCAGGGGGAGACCCAGTACTTC. Its protein product is CASSEPGQGETQYF.

J is TRBJ2-2 and V is TRBV5-1; TRBD2 agrees at 8 bases. Per germline, CDR1 SGHRS and CDR2 YFSETQ. J lost 4 bases, V lost 0 bases, and 5 bases had no gene match. This CDR3 is built from 16 residues. The CDR3 region is CASSLGLAHGTGELFF. CDR3 coding DNA: TGCGCCAGCAGCTTGGGACTAGCGCATGGCACCGGGGAGCTGTTTTTT.

Only a few counts were recorded for this clone. The genes are TRBV6-1 and TRBJ1-6; unclear D gene. Germline loops: CDR1 MNHNS, CDR2 SASEGT. The CDR3 runs to 14 residues. Between the trimmed V and J ends, which lost 5 bases and 11 bases, there was a span of 16 bases. CDR3 in DNA: TGTGCCAGCAGTTCCCATGATTCCGGGACACCCCTCCACTTT. It specifies CASSSHDSGTPLHF.

There are a few counts of this clone. This sequence joins TRBV6-1 and TRBJ2-1; possibly TRBD1 for D (5 bases). CDR3 length equals 14 residues. Germline values: CDR1 MNHNS, CDR2 SASEGT. V lost 7 bases and J lost 4, with 14 bases in between. CDR3 nucleotide sequence: TGTGCCAGCATTGCACAGGACCTTTACAATGAGCAGTTCTTC. Residues: CASIAQDLYNEQFF.

This clone is labeled as medium-sized (0.01 to 0.1%). The chain employs TRBV7-8 and TRBJ1-6, with D maybe TRBD1 (6 bases). The germline V gene encodes CDR1 SGHVS and CDR2 FQNEAQ. CDR3 length: 14 amino acids. V was trimmed by 2 bases and J by 10 bases, leaving 12 bases between them. This chain's CDR3 is CASSLQGLGSPLHF. The CDR3 DNA reads TGTGCCAGCAGCTTACAGGGGCTGGGGTCACCCCTCCACTTT.

By frequency in the sample, this clone is medium-sized (0.01 to 0.1%). This chain joins TRBV7-3 and TRBJ2-1; 12 nucleotides line up with TRBD2. This CDR3 has 15 amino acids. V lost 3 bases to trimming and J lost 12 bases; unmatched junction nucleotides: 9. Germline assignment: CDR1 SGHTA and CDR2 FQGTGA. Written as DNA, the CDR3 is TGTGCCAGCAGCTTGTTTCCTAGCGGGGGGGAGGGGCAGTTCTTC. It encodes CASSLFPSGGEGQFF.

This clone was counted between two and nine times. The chain links TRBV9 to TRBJ2-3, with 7 nucleotides matching TRBD2. CDR3 length: 14 residues. CDR1 is SGDLS, CDR2 YYNGEE, per germline. Germline trimming cut 0 bases from V and 4 bases from J; bases unmatched to any gene: 2. CDR3 region: CASSVDLAADTQYF. CDR3 in DNA: TGTGCCAGCAGCGTAGACCTAGCGGCAGATACGCAGTATTTT.